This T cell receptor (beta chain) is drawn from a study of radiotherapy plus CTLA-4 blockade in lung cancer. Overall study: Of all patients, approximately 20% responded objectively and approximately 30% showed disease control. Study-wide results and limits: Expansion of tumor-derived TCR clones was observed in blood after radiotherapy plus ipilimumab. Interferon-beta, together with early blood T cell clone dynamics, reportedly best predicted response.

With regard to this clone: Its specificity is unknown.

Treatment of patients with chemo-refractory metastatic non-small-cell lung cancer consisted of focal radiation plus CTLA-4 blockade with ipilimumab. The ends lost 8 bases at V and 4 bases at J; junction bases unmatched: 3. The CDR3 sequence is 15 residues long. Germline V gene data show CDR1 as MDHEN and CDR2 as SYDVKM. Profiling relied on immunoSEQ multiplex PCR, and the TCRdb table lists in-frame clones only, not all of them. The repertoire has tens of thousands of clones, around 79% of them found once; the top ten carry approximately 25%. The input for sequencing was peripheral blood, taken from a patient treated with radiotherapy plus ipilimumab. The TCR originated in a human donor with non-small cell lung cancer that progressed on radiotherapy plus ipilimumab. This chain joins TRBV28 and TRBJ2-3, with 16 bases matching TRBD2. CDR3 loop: CASGGLAGGSDTQYF. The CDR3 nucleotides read TGTGCCAGCGGGGGACTAGCGGGAGGGTCAGATACGCAGTATTTT.